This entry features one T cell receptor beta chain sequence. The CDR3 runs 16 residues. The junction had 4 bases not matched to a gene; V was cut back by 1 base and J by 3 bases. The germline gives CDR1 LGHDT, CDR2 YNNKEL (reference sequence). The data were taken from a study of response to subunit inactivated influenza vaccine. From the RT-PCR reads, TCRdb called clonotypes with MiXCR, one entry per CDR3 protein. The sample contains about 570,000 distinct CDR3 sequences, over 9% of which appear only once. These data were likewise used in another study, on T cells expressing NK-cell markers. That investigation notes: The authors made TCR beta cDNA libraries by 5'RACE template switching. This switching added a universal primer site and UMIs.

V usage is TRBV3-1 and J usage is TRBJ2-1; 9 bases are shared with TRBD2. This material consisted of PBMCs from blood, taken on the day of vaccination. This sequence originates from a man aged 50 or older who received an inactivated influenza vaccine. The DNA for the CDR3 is TGTGCCAGCAGCCAAGGTACAGCGGGGGGCTACAATGAGCAGTTCTTC. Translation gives CASSQGTAGGYNEQFF.